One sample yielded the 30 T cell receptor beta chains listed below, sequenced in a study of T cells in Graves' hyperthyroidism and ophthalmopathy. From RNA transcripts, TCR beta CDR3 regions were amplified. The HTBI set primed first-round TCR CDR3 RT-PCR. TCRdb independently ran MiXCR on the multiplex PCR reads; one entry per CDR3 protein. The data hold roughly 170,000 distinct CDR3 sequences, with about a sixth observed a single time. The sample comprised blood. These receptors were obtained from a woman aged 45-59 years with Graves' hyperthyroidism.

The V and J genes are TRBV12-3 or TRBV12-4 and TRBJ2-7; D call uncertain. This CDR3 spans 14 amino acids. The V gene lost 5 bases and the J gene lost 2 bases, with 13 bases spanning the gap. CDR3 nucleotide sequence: TGTGCCAGCAGTGGGGTTAAGCGCACCTACGAGCAGTACTTC. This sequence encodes CASSGVKRTYEQYF.

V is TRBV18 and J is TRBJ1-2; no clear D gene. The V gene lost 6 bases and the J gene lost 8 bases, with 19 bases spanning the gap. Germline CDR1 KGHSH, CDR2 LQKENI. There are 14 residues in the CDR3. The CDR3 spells CASSPTGPSVGYTF. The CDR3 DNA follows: TGTGCCAGCTCGCCTACCGGGCCCTCAGTGGGCTACACCTTC.

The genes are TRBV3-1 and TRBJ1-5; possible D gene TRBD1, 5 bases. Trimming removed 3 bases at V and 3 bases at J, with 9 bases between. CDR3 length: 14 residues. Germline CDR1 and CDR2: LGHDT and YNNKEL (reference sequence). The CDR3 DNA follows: TGTGCCAGCAGCCAGCGACAGAACAATCAGCCCCAGCATTTT. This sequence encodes CASSQRQNNQPQHF.

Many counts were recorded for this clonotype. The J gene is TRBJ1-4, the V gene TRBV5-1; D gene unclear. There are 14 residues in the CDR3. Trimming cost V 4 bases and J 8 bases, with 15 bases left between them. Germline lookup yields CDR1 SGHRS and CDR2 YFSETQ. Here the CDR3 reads CASSLRPDPEKLFF. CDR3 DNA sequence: TGCGCCAGCAGCCTTCGGCCCGATCCGGAAAAACTGTTTTTT.

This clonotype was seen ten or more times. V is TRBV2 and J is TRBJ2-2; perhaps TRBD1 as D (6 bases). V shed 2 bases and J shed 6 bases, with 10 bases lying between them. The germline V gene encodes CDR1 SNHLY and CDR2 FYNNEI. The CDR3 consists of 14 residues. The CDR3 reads CASSELQGAGELFF. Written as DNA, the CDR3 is TGTGCCAGCAGTGAATTACAGGGTGCCGGGGAGCTGTTTTTT. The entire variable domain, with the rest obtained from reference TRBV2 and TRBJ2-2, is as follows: EPEVTQTPSHQVTQMGQEVILRCVPISNHLYFYWYRQILGQKVEFLVSFYNNEISEKSEIFDDQFSVERPDGSNFTLKIRSTKLEDSAMYFCASSELQGAGELFFGEGSRLTVL.

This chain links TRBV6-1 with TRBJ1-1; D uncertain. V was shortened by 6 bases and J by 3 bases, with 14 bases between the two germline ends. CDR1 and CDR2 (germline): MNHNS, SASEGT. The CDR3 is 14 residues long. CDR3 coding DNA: TGTGCCAGCAGAATATCCGGGCCGCACACTGAAGCTTTCTTT. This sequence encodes CASRISGPHTEAFF.

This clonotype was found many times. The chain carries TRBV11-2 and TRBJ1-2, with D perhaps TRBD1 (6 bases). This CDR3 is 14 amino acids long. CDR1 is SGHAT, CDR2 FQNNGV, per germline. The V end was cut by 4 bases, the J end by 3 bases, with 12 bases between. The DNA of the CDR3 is TGTGCCAGCAGCTATAGACAGGTTGACTATGGCTACACCTTC. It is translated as CASSYRQVDYGYTF. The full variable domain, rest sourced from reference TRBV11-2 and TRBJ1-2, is EAGVAQSPRYKIIEKRQSVAFWCNPISGHATLYWYQQILGQGPKLLIQFQNNGVVDDSQLPKDRFSAERLKGVDSTLKIQPAKLEDSAVYLCASSYRQVDYGYTFGSGTRLTVV.

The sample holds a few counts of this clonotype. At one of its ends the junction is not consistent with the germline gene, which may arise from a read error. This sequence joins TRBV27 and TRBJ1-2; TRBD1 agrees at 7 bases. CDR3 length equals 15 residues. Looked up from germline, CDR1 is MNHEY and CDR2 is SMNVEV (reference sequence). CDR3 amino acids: CTSRPRDSYLYGYTF. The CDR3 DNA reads TGTACCAGCAGACCCCGGGACAGCTACCTCTATGGCTACACCTTC.

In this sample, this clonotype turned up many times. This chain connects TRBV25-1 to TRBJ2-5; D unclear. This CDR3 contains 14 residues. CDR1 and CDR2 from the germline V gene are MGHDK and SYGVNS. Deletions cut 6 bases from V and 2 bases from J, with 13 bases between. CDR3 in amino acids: CASSPTDGQETQYF. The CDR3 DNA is TGTGCCAGCAGCCCCACGGACGGTCAAGAGACCCAGTACTTC.

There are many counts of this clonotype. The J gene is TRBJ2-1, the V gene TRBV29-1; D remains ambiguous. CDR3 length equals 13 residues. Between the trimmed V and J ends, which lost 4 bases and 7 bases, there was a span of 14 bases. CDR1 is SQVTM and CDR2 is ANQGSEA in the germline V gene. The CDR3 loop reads CSVVVSRSNEQFF. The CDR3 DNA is TGCAGCGTTGTCGTGTCCCGGTCGAATGAGCAGTTCTTC.

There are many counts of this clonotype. The CDR3 is CASSFWGMNTEAFF. The CDR3 DNA reads as TGTGCCAGCAGTTTTTGGGGAATGAACACTGAAGCTTTCTTT. V usage is TRBV6-2 or TRBV6-3 and J usage is TRBJ1-1, with unresolved D. The CDR3 runs 14 residues. Trimming removed 4 bases from V and 0 bases from J, with 9 bases in between. In germline, CDR1 is MNHEY, CDR2 SVGEGT.

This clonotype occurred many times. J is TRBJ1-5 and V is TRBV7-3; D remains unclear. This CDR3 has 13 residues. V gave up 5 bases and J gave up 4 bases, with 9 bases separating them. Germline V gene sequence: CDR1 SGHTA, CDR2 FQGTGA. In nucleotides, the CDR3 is TGTGCCAGCAGCCCCGGGAGGAATCAGCCCCAGCATTTT. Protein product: CASSPGRNQPQHF.

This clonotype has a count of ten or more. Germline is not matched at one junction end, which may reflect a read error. The DNA for the CDR3 is TGTGCTAGCAGCAACGTCCGGGGGGCCGGGGAGACCCAGTACTTC. Protein sequence: CASSNVRGAGETQYF. This chain connects TRBV7-7 to TRBJ2-5; possible D gene TRBD2, 7 bases. CDR1 is SSHAT, CDR2 FNYEAQ, per germline (reference sequence). The CDR3 runs to 15 residues.

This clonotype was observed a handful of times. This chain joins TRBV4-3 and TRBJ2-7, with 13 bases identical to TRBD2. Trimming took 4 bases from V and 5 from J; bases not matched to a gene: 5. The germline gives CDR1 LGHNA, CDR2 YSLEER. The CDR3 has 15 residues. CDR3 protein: CASSPGLAGVDEQYF. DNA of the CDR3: TGCGCCAGCAGCCCCGGACTAGCGGGGGTCGACGAGCAGTACTTC.

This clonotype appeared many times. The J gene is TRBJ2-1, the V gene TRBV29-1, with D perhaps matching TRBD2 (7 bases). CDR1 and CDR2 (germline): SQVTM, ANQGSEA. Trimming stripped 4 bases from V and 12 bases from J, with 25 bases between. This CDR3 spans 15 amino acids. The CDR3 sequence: CSVAPRGGSSTRQFF. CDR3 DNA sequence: TGCAGCGTTGCGCCGCGCGGGGGCTCTTCTACACGGCAGTTCTTC.

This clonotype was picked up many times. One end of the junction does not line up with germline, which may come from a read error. The CDR3, as DNA: TGTGCCAACAGCGTAGACAGAAACACCATATATTTT. This encodes CANSVDRNTIYF. This chain uses TRBV9 with TRBJ1-3, with unresolved D. CDR3 length: 12 residues. CDR1 is SGDLS and CDR2 is YYNGEE in the germline V gene.

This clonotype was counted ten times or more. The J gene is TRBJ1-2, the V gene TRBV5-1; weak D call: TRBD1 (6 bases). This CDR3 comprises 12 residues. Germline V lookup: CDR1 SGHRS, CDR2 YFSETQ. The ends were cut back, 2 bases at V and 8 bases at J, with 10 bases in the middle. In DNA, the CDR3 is TGCGCCAGCAGCTTCCTGACAGGCGGCTACACCTTC. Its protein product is CASSFLTGGYTF.

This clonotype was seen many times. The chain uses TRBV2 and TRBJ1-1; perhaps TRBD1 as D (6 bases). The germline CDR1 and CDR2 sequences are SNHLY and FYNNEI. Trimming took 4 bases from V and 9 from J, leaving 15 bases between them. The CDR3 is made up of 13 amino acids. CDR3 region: CASSVDRQAKAFF. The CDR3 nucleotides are TGTGCCAGCAGTGTCGATCGACAGGCAAAAGCTTTCTTT.

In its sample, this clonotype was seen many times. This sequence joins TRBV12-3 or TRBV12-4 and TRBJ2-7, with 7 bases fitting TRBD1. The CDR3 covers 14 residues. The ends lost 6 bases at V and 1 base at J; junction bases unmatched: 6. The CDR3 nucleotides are TGTGCCAGCAGGGGGACAGCTTCTTCCTACGAGCAGTACTTC. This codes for CASRGTASSYEQYF.

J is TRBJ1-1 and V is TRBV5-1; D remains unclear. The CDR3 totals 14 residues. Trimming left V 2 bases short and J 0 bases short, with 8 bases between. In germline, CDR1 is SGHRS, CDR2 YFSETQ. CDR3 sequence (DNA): TGCGCCAGCAGCTTAAAGGGAATGAACACTGAAGCTTTCTTT. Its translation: CASSLKGMNTEAFF.

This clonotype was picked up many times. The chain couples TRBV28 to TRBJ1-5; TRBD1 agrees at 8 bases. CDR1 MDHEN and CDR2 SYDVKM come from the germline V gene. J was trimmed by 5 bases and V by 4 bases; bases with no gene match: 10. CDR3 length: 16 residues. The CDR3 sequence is CASSSPGQGGDQPQHF. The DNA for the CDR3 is TGTGCCAGCAGTTCGCCCGGACAGGGAGGGGATCAGCCCCAGCATTTT.

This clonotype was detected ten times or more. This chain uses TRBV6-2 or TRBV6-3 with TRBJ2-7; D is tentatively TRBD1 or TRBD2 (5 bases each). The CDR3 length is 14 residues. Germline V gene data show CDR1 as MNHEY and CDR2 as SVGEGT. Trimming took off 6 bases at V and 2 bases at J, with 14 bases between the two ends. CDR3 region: CASRAGTVTYEQYF. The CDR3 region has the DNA TGTGCCAGCAGGGCCGGGACGGTGACCTACGAGCAGTACTTC.

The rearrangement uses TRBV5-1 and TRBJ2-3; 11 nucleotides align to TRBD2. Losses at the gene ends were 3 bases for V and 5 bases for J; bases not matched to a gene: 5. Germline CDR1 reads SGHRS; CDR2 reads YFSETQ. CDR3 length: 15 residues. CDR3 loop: CASSYTSGRGDTQYF. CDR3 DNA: TGCGCCAGCAGCTATACTAGCGGGAGAGGAGATACGCAGTATTTT.

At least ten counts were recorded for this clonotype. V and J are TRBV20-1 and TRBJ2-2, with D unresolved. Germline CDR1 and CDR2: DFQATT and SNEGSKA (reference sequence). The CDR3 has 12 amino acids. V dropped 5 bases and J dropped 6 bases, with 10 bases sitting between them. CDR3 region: CSASPRPGELFF. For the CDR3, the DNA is TGCAGTGCTTCTCCCCGGCCCGGGGAGCTGTTTTTT.

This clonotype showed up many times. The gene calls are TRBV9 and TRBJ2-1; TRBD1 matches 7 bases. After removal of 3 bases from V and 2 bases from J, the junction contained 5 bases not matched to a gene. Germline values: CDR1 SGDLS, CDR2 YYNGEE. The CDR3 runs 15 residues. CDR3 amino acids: CASSARDSPYNEQFF. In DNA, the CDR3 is TGTGCCAGCAGCGCCCGGGACAGTCCCTACAATGAGCAGTTCTTC. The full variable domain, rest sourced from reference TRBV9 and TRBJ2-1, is DSGVTQTPKHLITATGQRVTLRCSPRSGDLSVYWYQQSLDQGLQFLIQYYNGEERAKGNILERFSAQQFPDLHSELNLSSLELGDSALYFCASSARDSPYNEQFFGPGTRLTVL.

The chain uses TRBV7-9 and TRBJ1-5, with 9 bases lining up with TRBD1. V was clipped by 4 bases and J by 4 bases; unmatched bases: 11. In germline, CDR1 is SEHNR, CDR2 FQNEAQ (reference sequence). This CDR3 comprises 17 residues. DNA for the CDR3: TGTGCCAGCAGCTCTGCCGGGACAGGGTTATGGAATCAGCCCCAGCATTTT. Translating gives CASSSAGTGLWNQPQHF.

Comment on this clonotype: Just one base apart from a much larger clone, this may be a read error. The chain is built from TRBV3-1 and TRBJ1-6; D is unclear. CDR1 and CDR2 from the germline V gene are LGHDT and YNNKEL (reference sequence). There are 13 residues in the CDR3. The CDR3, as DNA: TGTGCCAGCGGCCAAGCCAGCGTGTCACCCCTCCACTTT. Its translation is CASGQASVSPLHF.

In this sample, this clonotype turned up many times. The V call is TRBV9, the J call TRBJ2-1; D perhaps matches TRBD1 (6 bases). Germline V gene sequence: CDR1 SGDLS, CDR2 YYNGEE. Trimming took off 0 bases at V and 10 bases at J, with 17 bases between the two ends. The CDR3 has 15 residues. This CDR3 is CASSVANVGGNEQFF. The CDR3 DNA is TGTGCCAGCAGCGTAGCTAATGTAGGGGGTAACGAGCAGTTCTTC.

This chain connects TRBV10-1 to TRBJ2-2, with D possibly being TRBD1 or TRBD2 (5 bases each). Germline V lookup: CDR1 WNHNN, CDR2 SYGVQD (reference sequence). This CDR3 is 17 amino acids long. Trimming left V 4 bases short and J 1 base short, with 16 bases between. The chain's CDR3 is CASSGSPGRGNTGELFF. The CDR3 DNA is TGCGCCAGCAGTGGTTCACCGGGACGGGGGAACACCGGGGAGCTGTTTTTT.

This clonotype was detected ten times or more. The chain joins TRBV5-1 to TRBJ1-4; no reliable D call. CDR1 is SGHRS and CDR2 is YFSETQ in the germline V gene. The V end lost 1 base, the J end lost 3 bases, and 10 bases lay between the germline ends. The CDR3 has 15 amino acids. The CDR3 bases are TGCGCCAGCAGCTTGATAGGGAGTTCTAATGAAAAACTGTTTTTT. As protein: CASSLIGSSNEKLFF. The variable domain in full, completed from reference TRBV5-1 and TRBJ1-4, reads KAGVTQTPRYLIKTRGQQVTLSCSPISGHRSVSWYQQTPGQGLQFLFEYFSETQRNKGNFPGRFSGRQFSNSRSEMNVSTLELGDSALYLCASSLIGSSNEKLFFGSGTQLSVL.